This T cell receptor (beta chain) came from a study of cytomegalovirus exposure and HLA in healthy donors. CDR3 length: 14 residues. The V gene's germline CDR1 is SEHNR and CDR2 FQNEAQ (reference sequence). The ends were cut back, 5 bases at V and 0 bases at J, with 8 bases in the middle. Comments on this clone: What it binds is not known.

Regarding the study as a whole: The sole available immune exposure information was CMV serostatus. According to an earlier analysis, most TCR beta V segments yielded productive rearrangements about 87% or about 30% of the time. The presence/absence work took it that sequencing depth was about the same across donors.

The PCR was carried out with 60 Vbeta primers and 13 Jbeta primers. The data were produced by immunoSEQ multiplex PCR, yet TCRdb's version contains in-frame clones alone and is incomplete. The table lists about 200,000 clones, approximately 80% of them singletons, with approximately 0.098% in the top ten. The specimen was PBMCs. The receptor was derived from a boy under 10 years old in good health and CMV-seronegative. V is TRBV7-9 and J is TRBJ1-3; tentatively, D is TRBD1 (6 bases). CDR3: CASSPQGSGNTIYF. The CDR3 nucleotides are TGTGCCAGCAGCCCACAGGGCTCTGGAAACACCATATATTTT.